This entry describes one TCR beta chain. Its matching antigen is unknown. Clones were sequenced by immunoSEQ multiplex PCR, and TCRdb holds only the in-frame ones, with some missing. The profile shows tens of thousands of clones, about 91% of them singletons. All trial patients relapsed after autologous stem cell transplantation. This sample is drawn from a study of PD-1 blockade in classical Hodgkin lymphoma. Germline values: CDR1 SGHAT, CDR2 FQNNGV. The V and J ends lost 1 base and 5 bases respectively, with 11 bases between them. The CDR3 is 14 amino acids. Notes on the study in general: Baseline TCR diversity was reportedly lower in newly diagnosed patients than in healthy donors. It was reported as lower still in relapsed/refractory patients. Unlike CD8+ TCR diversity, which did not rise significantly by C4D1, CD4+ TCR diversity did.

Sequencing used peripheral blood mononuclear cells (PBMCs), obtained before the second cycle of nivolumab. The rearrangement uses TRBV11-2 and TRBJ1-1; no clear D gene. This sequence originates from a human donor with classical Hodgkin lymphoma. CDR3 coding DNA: TGTGCCAGCAGCTTAGCCGAGGGTAGGACTGAAGCTTTCTTT. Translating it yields CASSLAEGRTEAFF.